These 24 T cell receptor beta chains share one sample of origin, sequenced in a study of cytomegalovirus exposure and HLA in healthy donors. PCR amplification relied on 60 Vbeta primers (plus 13 Jbeta primers). Repertoires were generated with immunoSEQ multiplex PCR, while TCRdb's copy carries only in-frame clones and drops some. The table has some 110,000 clones, approximately 85% seen once; the top ten hold roughly 1.6%. The sequencing input was PBMCs. The receptors stem from a man over 45 in good health and CMV-seronegative.

The genes are TRBV6-5 and TRBJ1-2; D is unresolved. Germline assignment: CDR1 MNHEY and CDR2 SVGAGI. This CDR3 spans 14 amino acids. V was shortened by 4 bases and J by 4 bases, with 13 bases between the two germline ends. CDR3 sequence reads: CASSFGPMVYGYTF. The CDR3, as DNA: TGTGCCAGCAGTTTTGGCCCAATGGTCTATGGCTACACCTTC.

The V gene is TRBV6-1, the J gene TRBJ1-5; D perhaps matches TRBD1 (5 bases). V was shortened by 6 bases and J by 5 bases, with 14 bases between the two germline ends. The CDR3 covers 14 residues. Germline CDR1 reads MNHNS; CDR2 reads SASEGT. In nucleotides, the CDR3 is TGTGCCAGCAGACCCGAGTGGGGCGATCAGCCCCAGCATTTT. It yields the protein CASRPEWGDQPQHF.

V usage is TRBV4-3 and J usage is TRBJ2-1, with TRBD2 matching over 9 bases. The CDR3 contains 16 residues. J gave up 3 bases and V 5 bases, and 8 bases lay outside the gene matches. Germline CDR1 is LGHNA and CDR2 is YSLEER. CDR3 residues: CASSSAGTSSYNEQFF. CDR3 nucleotide sequence: TGCGCCAGCAGCTCAGCGGGGACTAGCAGCTACAATGAGCAGTTCTTC.

CDR3 loop: CASKGRLQGEGSQETQYF. DNA for the CDR3: TGTGCCAGCAAGGGGCGATTACAGGGGGAAGGATCGCAAGAGACCCAGTACTTC. V usage is TRBV6-7 and J usage is TRBJ2-5; 8 positions match TRBD1. TRBV6-7 is designated an ORF whose function remains uncertain. The CDR3 totals 18 residues. Germline trimming cut 7 bases from V and 2 bases from J; bases unmatched to any gene: 18.

This clone was seen a handful of times. The gene calls are TRBV30 and TRBJ2-1; 8 bases fit TRBD1. Germline lookup yields CDR1 GTSNPN and CDR2 SVGIG (reference sequence). The CDR3 runs to 16 residues. Losses at the gene ends were 1 base for V and 4 bases for J; bases not matched to a gene: 9. CDR3 nucleotide sequence: TGTGCCTGGAGTGATATTCTACGGGACAGGTACAATGAGCAGTTCTTC. Its translation: CAWSDILRDRYNEQFF.

J is TRBJ1-5 and V is TRBV19; D might be TRBD1 (6 bases). Germline CDR1 LNHDA, CDR2 SQIVND (reference sequence). There are 14 residues in the CDR3. V was trimmed by 2 bases and J by 7 bases, leaving 12 bases between them. Written as DNA, the CDR3 is TGTGCCAGTAGTATAACCCGGACAGCCCAGCCCCAGCATTTT. This translates into CASSITRTAQPQHF.

The chain couples TRBV6-6 to TRBJ1-4; possibly TRBD1 for D (5 bases). Germline V gene lookup returns CDR1 MNHNY and CDR2 SVGAGI (reference sequence). The V end was cut by 8 bases, the J end by 5 bases, with 15 bases between. The CDR3 contains 14 residues. CDR3 bases: TGTGCCAGCTGCCTCGGGGGTGGGAATGAAAAACTGTTTTTT. It translates to CASCLGGGNEKLFF.

V is TRBV27 and J is TRBJ2-6; 7 bases fit TRBD2. The CDR3 length is 16 residues. The V gene's germline CDR1 is MNHEY and CDR2 SMNVEV (reference sequence). V gave up 0 bases and J gave up 4 bases; unmatched junction bases: 3. In DNA form, the CDR3 reads TGTGCCAGCAGTTTATCGGGAGGGACCGGGGCCAACGTCCTGACTTTC. This codes for CASSLSGGTGANVLTF.

The chain employs TRBV25-1 and TRBJ2-3, with a weak D call TRBD2 (6 bases). V was clipped by 8 bases and J by 0 bases, with 12 bases between them. CDR1 and CDR2 from the germline V gene are MGHDK and SYGVNS. There are 14 residues in the CDR3. In DNA, the CDR3 is TGTGCCAGCTCGGGCGGGGTCAGCACAGATACGCAGTATTTT. It specifies CASSGGVSTDTQYF.

The table lists this clone with a few counts. This chain connects TRBV23-1 to TRBJ2-3, with D possibly matching TRBD1 (6 bases). TRBV23-1 is treated as an ORF (open reading frame) with a function not yet certain. The CDR3 is 17 residues long. The V gene lost 2 bases and the J gene lost 8 bases, with 23 bases spanning the gap. In DNA form, the CDR3 reads TGCGCCAGCAGTCAAATCCGACCAGGGGCGCGTGTCGGTACGCAGTATTTT. It encodes CASSQIRPGARVGTQYF.

The rearrangement uses TRBV7-2 and TRBJ2-6, with 10 bases matching TRBD2. J was trimmed by 4 bases and V by 11 bases; bases with no gene match: 5. The CDR3 sequence is 14 residues long. Germline V gene lookup returns CDR1 SGHTA and CDR2 FQGNSA. CDR3 bases: TGTGCCTCTAAGACTAGCGGGGGGGCCAACGTCCTGACTTTC. Amino acid sequence: CASKTSGGANVLTF.

The chain joins TRBV4-1 to TRBJ2-7; 8 bases are a match to TRBD1. Germline CDR1 is MGHRA and CDR2 is YSYEKL. The CDR3 spans 14 residues. Trimming removed 1 base from V and 7 bases from J; junction bases left unmatched: 6. The CDR3 nucleotides read TGCGCCAGCAGCCAAGGACCAGGGGACAGGGAGCAGTACTTC. It yields the protein CASSQGPGDREQYF.

The gene calls are TRBV6-1 and TRBJ2-1, with 9 positions matching TRBD2. The CDR3 loop spans 15 amino acids. CDR1 is MNHNS, CDR2 SASEGT, per germline. V dropped 4 bases and J dropped 6; count of bases not matched to a gene: 7. The DNA of the CDR3 is TGTGCCAGCAGTGTAGTAGCGGGGGCGAGCAATGAGCAGTTCTTC. Translated: CASSVVAGASNEQFF.

The rearrangement uses TRBV6-6 and TRBJ1-2; TRBD1 aligns across 9 bases. The CDR3 extends over 15 amino acids. J lost 3 bases, V lost 6 bases, and 8 bases had no gene match. CDR1 and CDR2 from the germline V gene are MNHNY and SVGAGI (reference sequence). CDR3 protein: CASRLHRDRDYGYTF. The CDR3, as DNA: TGTGCCAGCAGACTCCACCGGGACAGGGACTATGGCTACACCTTC.

The rearrangement uses TRBV4-1 and TRBJ1-3; no clear D gene. V was trimmed by 1 base and J by 0 bases, leaving 10 bases between them. This CDR3 has 16 amino acids. The germline V gene has CDR1 MGHRA and CDR2 YSYEKL. The CDR3 DNA is TGCGCCAGCAGCCAAGTTCCGGGAATCTCTGGAAACACCATATATTTT. Amino acids: CASSQVPGISGNTIYF.

This clone appeared once. This rearrangement joins TRBV13 to TRBJ2-7; a weak D match, TRBD1 (7 bases). This CDR3 has 15 amino acids. Per the germline V gene, CDR1 is PRHDT and CDR2 is FYEKMQ (reference sequence). V lost 0 bases to trimming and J lost 1 base, with 10 bases between them. CDR3 region: CASSLGQGGSYEQYF. CDR3 DNA sequence: TGTGCCAGCAGCTTAGGGCAGGGGGGTTCCTACGAGCAGTACTTC.

The V gene is TRBV7-2, the J gene TRBJ2-7; D is perhaps TRBD1 (6 bases). With 3 bases removed from V and 4 bases from J, the gap between germline ends came to 13 bases. The CDR3 consists of 14 residues. CDR1 and CDR2 from the germline V gene are SGHTA and FQGNSA. Here the CDR3 reads CASSLGQGLYEQYV. DNA of the CDR3: TGTGCCAGCAGCTTGGGTCAGGGGTTATACGAGCAGTACGTC.

The DNA for the CDR3 is TGTGCCAGCCGCCAGACAGGGTCATCGGACAATGAGCAGTTCTTC. Its translation is CASRQTGSSDNEQFF. The chain uses TRBV9 and TRBJ2-1; 7 nucleotides line up with TRBD1. The V and J ends lost 7 bases and 5 bases, in that order; junction bases with no gene match: 12. The CDR3 totals 15 residues. In germline, CDR1 is SGDLS, CDR2 YYNGEE. The entire variable domain, with the rest obtained from reference TRBV9 and TRBJ2-1, is as follows: DSGVTQTPKHLITATGQRVTLRCSPRSGDLSVYWYQQSLDQGLQFLIQYYNGEERAKGNILERFSAQQFPDLHSELNLSSLELGDSALYFCASRQTGSSDNEQFFGPGTRLTVL.

The chain is built from TRBV5-1 and TRBJ2-3, with a weak D call TRBD2 (5 bases). Trimming took off 4 bases at V and 4 bases at J, with 19 bases between the two ends. Germline CDR1 reads SGHRS; CDR2 reads YFSETQ. This CDR3 has 16 amino acids. CDR3 amino acids: CASSPPGIATADTQYF. In DNA, the CDR3 is TGCGCCAGCAGCCCTCCCGGGATAGCGACGGCAGATACGCAGTATTTT.

The chain joins TRBV28 to TRBJ1-2; D is perhaps TRBD1 (5 bases). V gave up 2 bases and J gave up 8 bases, with 15 bases separating them. CDR3 size: 14 residues. Germline CDR1 reads MDHEN; CDR2 reads SYDVKM. The CDR3 nucleotides read TGTGCCAGCAGTTTAAATACCCCTAGGGGAGGCTACACCTTC. Encoded protein: CASSLNTPRGGYTF.

The chain is built from TRBV21-1 and TRBJ2-7; the table assigns TRBD2, which was not confirmed against the DNA. TRBV21-1 is a listed pseudogene. This CDR3 has 13 residues. The CDR3 nucleotides read TGTGCCAGCAGCATATCGACTCCTTCCGAGCAGTACGTC. This translates into CASSISTPSEQYV.

This sequence joins TRBV28 and TRBJ1-2, with 8 nucleotides matching TRBD1. Germline V gene data show CDR1 as MDHEN and CDR2 as SYDVKM. V dropped 2 bases and J dropped 1; count of bases not matched to a gene: 12. This CDR3 region has 18 residues. Here the CDR3 reads CASSLAAGGTNINYGYTF. The CDR3 nucleotides read TGTGCCAGCAGTTTAGCGGCAGGGGGCACTAATATTAACTATGGCTACACCTTC.

J is TRBJ2-2 and V is TRBV5-1, with TRBD1 as a possible D gene (6 bases). The V gene lost 5 bases and the J gene lost 4 bases, with 15 bases spanning the gap. CDR3 length equals 15 residues. Germline CDR1 reads SGHRS; CDR2 reads YFSETQ. CDR3 sequence: CASSVAGQITGELFF. CDR3 nucleotides: TGCGCCAGCAGTGTTGCTGGACAGATCACCGGGGAGCTGTTTTTT. The full variable domain, in which reference TRBV5-1 and TRBJ2-2 provide the parts outside the CDR3, is KAGVTQTPRYLIKTRGQQVTLSCSPISGHRSVSWYQQTPGQGLQFLFEYFSETQRNKGNFPGRFSGRQFSNSRSEMNVSTLELGDSALYLCASSVAGQITGELFFGEGSRLTVL.

The chain links TRBV2 to TRBJ2-2; tentative D call: TRBD2 (6 bases). The CDR3 loop spans 13 amino acids. The germline V gene encodes CDR1 SNHLY and CDR2 FYNNEI. Trimming stripped 9 bases from V and 5 bases from J, with 13 bases between. The DNA of the CDR3 is TGTGCCAGTTCACAGCGGGTTACCGGGGAGCTGTTTTTT. As protein: CASSQRVTGELFF. Supplemented by reference TRBV2 and TRBJ2-2, the full variable domain reads EPEVTQTPSHQVTQMGQEVILRCVPISNHLYFYWYRQILGQKVEFLVSFYNNEISEKSEIFDDQFSVERPDGSNFTLKIRSTKLEDSAMYFCASSQRVTGELFFGEGSRLTVL.